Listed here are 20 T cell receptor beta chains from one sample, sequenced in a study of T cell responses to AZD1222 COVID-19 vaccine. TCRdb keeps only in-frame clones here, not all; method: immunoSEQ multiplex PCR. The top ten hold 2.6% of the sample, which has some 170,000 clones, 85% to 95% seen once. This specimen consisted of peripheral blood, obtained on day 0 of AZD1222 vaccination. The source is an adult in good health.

The CDR3 sequence is CASSPESLGYEQYF. The DNA of the CDR3 is TGTGCCAGCTCTCCAGAGTCGTTGGGCTACGAGCAGTACTTC. The rearrangement uses TRBV18 and TRBJ2-7, with D hard to call. The CDR3 is 14 residues long. Between the trimmed V and J ends, which lost 6 bases and 3 bases, there was a span of 15 bases. CDR1 is KGHSH and CDR2 is LQKENI in the germline V gene.

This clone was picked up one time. The DNA for the CDR3 is TGTGCCAGCAGTGGGACGGACTATGGCTACACCTTC. Translation: CASSGTDYGYTF. The chain carries TRBV2 and TRBJ1-2; D is undetermined. The CDR3 is 12 amino acids. Trimming shortened V by 4 bases and J by 3 bases, and 6 bases separated the two germline ends. In germline, CDR1 is SNHLY, CDR2 FYNNEI.

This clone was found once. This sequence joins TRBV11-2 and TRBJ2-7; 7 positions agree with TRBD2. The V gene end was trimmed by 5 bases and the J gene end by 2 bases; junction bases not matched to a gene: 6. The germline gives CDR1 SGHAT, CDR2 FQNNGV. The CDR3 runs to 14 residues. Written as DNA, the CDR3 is TGTGCCAGCAGCCATATGACTAGCACCTACGAGCAGTACTTC. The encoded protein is CASSHMTSTYEQYF.

CDR3 sequence: CASSPTGFSGNTIYF. In DNA form, the CDR3 reads TGTGCCAGCAGTCCTACAGGGTTTTCTGGAAACACCATATATTTT. The V call is TRBV28, the J call TRBJ1-3; possibly TRBD1 for D (6 bases). The CDR3 has 15 residues. Trimming took 5 bases from V and 1 from J, leaving 12 bases between them. Germline-derived CDR1 and CDR2 are MDHEN and SYDVKM.

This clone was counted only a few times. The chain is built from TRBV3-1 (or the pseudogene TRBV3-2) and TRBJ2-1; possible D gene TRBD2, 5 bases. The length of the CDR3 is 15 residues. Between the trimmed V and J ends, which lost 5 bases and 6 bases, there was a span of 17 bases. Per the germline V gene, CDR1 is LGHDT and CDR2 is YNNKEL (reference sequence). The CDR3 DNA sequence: TGTGCCAGCAGCTTATACCGGGATCGTATCAATGAGCAGTTCTTC. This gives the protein CASSLYRDRINEQFF.

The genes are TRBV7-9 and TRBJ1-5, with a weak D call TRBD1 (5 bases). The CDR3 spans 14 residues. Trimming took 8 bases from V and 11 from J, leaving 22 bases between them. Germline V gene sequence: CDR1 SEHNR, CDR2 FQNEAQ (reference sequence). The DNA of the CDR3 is TGTGCCAGCGAAATGGGGGAGGGGATTGGGTCCCAGCATTTT. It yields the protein CASEMGEGIGSQHF.

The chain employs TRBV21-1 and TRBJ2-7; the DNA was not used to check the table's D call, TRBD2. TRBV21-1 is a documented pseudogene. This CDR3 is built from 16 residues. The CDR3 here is CASSKGRGLHSYEQYF. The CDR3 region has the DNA TGTGCCAGCAGCAAAGGAAGGGGACTTCACTCCTACGAGCAGTACTTC.

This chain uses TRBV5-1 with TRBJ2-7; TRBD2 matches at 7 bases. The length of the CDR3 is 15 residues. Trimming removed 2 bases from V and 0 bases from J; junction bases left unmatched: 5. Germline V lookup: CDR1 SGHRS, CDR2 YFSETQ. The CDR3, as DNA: TGCGCCAGCAGCTTAGGGTCGGGAGGCTCCTACGAGCAGTACTTC. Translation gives CASSLGSGGSYEQYF. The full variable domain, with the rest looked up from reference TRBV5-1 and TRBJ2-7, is KAGVTQTPRYLIKTRGQQVTLSCSPISGHRSVSWYQQTPGQGLQFLFEYFSETQRNKGNFPGRFSGRQFSNSRSEMNVSTLELGDSALYLCASSLGSGGSYEQYFGPGTRLTVT.

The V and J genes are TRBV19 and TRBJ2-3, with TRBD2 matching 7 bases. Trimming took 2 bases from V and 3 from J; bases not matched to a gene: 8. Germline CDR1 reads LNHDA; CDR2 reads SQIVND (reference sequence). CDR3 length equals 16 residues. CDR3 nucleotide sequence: TGTGCCAGTAGTATATCTGGCGGGAGATCGACAGATACGCAGTATTTT. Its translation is CASSISGGRSTDTQYF.

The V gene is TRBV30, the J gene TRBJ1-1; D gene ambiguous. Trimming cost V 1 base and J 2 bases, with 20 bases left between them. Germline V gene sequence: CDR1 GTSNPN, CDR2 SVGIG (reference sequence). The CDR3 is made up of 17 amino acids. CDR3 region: CAWSEPFWVPGNTEAFF. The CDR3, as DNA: TGTGCCTGGAGTGAACCCTTTTGGGTCCCTGGAAACACTGAAGCTTTCTTT.

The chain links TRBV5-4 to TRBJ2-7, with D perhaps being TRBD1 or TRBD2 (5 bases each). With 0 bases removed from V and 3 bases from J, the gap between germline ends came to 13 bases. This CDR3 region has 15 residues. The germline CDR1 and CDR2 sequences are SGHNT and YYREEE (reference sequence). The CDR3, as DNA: TGTGCCAGCAGCTTGGGACAGCCCGGGGTCTACGAGCAGTACTTC. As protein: CASSLGQPGVYEQYF.

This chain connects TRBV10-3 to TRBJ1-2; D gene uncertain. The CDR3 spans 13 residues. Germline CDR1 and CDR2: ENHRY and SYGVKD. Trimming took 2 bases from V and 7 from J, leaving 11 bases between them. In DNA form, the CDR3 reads TGTGCCATCAGTGAGCCGGCAGGTATTGGCTACACCTTC. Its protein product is CAISEPAGIGYTF.

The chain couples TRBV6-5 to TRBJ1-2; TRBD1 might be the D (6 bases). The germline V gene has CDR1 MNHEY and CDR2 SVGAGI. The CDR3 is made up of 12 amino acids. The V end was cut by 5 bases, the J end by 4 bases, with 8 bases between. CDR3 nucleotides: TGTGCCAGCAGTCCAGGGGTCTATGGCTACACCTTC. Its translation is CASSPGVYGYTF.

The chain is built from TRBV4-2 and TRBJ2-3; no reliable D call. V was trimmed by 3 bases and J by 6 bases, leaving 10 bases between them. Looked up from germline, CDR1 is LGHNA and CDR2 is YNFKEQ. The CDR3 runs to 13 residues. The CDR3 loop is CASSHPSGDTQYF. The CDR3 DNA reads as TGTGCCAGCAGCCACCCATCCGGGGATACGCAGTATTTT.

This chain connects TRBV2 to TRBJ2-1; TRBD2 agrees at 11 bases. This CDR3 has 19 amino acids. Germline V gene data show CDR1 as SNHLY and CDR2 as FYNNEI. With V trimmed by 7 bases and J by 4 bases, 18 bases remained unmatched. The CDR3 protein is CASTPGPVAGGQAYNEQFF. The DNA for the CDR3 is TGTGCCAGCACCCCCGGTCCGGTAGCGGGAGGGCAAGCATACAATGAGCAGTTCTTC.

The CDR3 spells CASSLRGGSNQPQHF. The CDR3 nucleotides read TGTGCCAGCAGCCTCAGGGGTGGAAGCAATCAGCCCCAGCATTTT. This chain joins TRBV3-1 (or the pseudogene TRBV3-2) and TRBJ1-5, with D perhaps TRBD1 (6 bases). Germline V gives CDR1 LGHDT, CDR2 YNNKEL (reference sequence). V was shortened by 4 bases and J by 1 base, with 11 bases between the two germline ends. There are 15 residues in the CDR3.

In nucleotides, the CDR3 is TGTGCCAGCAGCAAAGCCCGGATACCCACAGATACGCAGTATTTT. This codes for CASSKARIPTDTQYF. The chain links TRBV21-1 to TRBJ2-3. TRBV21-1 corresponds to a pseudogene. The CDR3 is 15 amino acids.

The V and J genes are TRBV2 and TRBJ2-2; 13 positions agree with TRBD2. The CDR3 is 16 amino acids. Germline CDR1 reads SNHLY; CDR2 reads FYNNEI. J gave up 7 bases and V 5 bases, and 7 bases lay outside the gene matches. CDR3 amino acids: CASSRGLAGSNGELFF. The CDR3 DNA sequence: TGTGCCAGCAGTCGGGGACTAGCGGGATCGAACGGGGAGCTGTTTTTT.

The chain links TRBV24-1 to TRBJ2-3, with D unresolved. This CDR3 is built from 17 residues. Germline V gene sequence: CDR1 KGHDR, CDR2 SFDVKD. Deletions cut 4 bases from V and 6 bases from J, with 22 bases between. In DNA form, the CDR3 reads TGTGCCACCAGTGACCCAAGGACGCCCATGGCCGCGGATACGCAGTATTTT. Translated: CATSDPRTPMAADTQYF.

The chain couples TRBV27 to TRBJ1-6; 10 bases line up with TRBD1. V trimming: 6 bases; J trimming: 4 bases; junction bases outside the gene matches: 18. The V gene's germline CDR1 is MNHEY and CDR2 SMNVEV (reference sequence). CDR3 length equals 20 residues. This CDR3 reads CASRTSTGGYDLGYNSPLHF. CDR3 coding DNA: TGTGCCAGCAGGACCTCGACAGGGGGCTATGATTTGGGATATAATTCACCCCTCCACTTT.